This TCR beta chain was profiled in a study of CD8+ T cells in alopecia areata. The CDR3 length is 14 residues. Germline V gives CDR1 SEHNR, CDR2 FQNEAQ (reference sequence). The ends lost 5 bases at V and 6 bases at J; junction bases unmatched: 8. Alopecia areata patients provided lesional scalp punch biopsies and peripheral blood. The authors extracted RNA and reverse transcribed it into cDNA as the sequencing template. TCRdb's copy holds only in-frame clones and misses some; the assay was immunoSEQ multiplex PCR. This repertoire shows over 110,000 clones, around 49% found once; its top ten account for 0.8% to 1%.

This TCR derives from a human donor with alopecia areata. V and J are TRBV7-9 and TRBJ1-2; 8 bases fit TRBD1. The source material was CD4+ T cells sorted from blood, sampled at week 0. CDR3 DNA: TGTGCCAGCAGCCGCCGGGACAGGACCAATGGCTACACCTTC. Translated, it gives CASSRRDRTNGYTF.